These 3 T cell receptor beta chains were sequenced from one sample in a study of naive and memory T cell subsets. Ligated cDNA underwent four rounds of PCR with nested alpha and beta constant region primers and SP2. TCRdb called the 5' RACE reads again in MiXCR, with one record for every CDR3 protein. The sample includes over 45,000 distinct CDR3 sequences, more than 7.5% of them seen just once. The library had UMIs added by 3' ligation of an oligonucleotide to TCR cDNA. The receptor set was obtained from a female donor in good health.

There are a few counts of this clonotype. This chain connects TRBV20-1 to TRBJ2-5; either TRBD1 or TRBD2 may supply D (6 bases each). The CDR3 length is 13 residues. Germline CDR1 DFQATT, CDR2 SNEGSKA (reference sequence). V was clipped by 2 bases and J by 5 bases, with 12 bases between them. Written as DNA, the CDR3 is TGCAGTGCTAGATGGGGGGCTGCGGAGACCCAGTACTTC. Translating gives CSARWGAAETQYF.

The chain joins TRBV10-3 to TRBJ2-3; D possibly corresponds to TRBD2 (6 bases). The CDR3 sequence is 15 residues long. CDR1 ENHRY and CDR2 SYGVKD come from the germline V gene. The V gene lost 3 bases and the J gene lost 5 bases, with 15 bases spanning the gap. CDR3 region: CAISDRDGGGDTQYF. DNA for the CDR3: TGTGCCATCAGTGATCGGGACGGGGGAGGAGATACGCAGTATTTT.

This clonotype was observed at least ten times. J is TRBJ2-1 and V is TRBV7-2; TRBD2 aligns across 7 bases. The CDR3 contains 14 residues. V lost 2 bases, J lost 7 bases, and 5 bases stayed unmatched. Germline V gives CDR1 SGHTA, CDR2 FQGNSA. The CDR3 sequence is CASSLSGEGNEQFF. The CDR3 bases are TGTGCCAGCAGCTTAAGTGGGGAGGGGAATGAGCAGTTCTTC.